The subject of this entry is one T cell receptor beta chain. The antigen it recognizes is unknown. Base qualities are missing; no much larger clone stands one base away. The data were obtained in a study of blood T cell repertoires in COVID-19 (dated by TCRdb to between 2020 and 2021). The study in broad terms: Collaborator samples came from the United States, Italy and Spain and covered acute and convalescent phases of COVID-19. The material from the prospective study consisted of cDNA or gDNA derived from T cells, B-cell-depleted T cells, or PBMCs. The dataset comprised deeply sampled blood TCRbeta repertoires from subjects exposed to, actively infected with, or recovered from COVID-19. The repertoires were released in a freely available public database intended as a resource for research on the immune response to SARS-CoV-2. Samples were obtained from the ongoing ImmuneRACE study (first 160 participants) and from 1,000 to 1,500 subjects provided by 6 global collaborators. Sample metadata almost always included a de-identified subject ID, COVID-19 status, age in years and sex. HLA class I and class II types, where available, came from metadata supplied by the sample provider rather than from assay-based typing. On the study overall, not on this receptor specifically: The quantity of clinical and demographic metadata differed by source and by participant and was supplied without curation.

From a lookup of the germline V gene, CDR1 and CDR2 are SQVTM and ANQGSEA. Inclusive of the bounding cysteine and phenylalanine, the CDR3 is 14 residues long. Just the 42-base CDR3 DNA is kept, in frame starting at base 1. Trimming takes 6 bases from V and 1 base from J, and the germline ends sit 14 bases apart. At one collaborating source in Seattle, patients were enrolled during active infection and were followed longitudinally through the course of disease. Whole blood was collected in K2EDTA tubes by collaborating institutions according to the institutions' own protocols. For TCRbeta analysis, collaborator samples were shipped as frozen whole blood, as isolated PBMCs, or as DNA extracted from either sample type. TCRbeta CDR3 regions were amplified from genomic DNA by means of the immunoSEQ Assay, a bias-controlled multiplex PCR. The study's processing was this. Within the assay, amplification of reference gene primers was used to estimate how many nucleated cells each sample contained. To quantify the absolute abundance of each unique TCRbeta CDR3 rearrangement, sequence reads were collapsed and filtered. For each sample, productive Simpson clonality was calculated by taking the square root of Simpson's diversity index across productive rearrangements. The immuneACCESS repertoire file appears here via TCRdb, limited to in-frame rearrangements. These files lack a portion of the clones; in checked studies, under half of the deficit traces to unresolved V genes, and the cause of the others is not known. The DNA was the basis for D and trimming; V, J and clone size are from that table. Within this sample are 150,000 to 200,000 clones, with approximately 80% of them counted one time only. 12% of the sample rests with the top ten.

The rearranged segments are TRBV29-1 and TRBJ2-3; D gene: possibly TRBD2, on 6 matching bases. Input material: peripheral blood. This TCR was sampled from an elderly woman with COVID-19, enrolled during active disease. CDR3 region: CSVGGREGTDTQYF. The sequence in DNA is TGCAGCGTGGGAGGCAGGGAAGGCACAGATACGCAGTATTTT.